This is a list of T cell receptor beta chains from one sample in a study of identical twins. TCRdb fed the 5' RACE reads into MiXCR, producing one record per CDR3 protein. The sample contains about 240,000 distinct CDR3 sequences, more than 9.5% of which appear only once. These data were also reused for a study on yellow fever vaccine responses in identical twins.

Material: memory (CD45RO+) T cells sorted from blood. These receptors all stem from a woman aged 18 to 35 in good health. CDR3s include the opening cysteine and the closing phenylalanine or tryptophan. A D gene is named only where the DNA matches it firmly. Not every row has a clone size; where given, it reads once, few, many or a size class.

J: TRBJ2-5; size: .; D: .; V: TRBV12-3/TRBV12-4; DNA: TGTGCCAGCACCTCGGGGACCACCCCAACAAAGTACTTC; CDR3: CASTSGTTPTKYF
J: TRBJ2-3; size: few; D: .; V: TRBV20-1; DNA: TGCAGTGCTACCCAGGGGACGTCAGATACGCAGTATTTT; CDR3: CSATQGTSDTQYF
J: TRBJ1-5; size: few; D: TRBD1; V: TRBV2; DNA: TGTGCCAGCAGTCCCTCCAGGGGGCTGGTCAATCAGCCCCAGCATTTT; CDR3: CASSPSRGLVNQPQHF
J: TRBJ2-1; size: many; D: TRBD2; V: TRBV4-3; DNA: TGCGCCAGCAGCCAAACTAGCGGGGTTAATGAGCAGTTCTTC; CDR3: CASSQTSGVNEQFF
J: TRBJ1-3; size: many; D: .; V: TRBV20-1; DNA: TGCAGTGCTTCCGGGACGACTGGAAACACCATATATTTT; CDR3: CSASGTTGNTIYF
J: TRBJ1-4; size: .; D: .; V: TRBV10-3; DNA: TGTGCCATCAGTGAGTCCTTGGGGTCCAATGAAAAACTGTTTTTT; CDR3: CAISESLGSNEKLFF
J: TRBJ1-4; size: .; D: TRBD1; V: TRBV15; DNA: TGTGCCACCAGCGGACAGGCTAATGAAAAACTGTTTTTT; CDR3: CATSGQANEKLFF
J: TRBJ2-5; size: .; D: .; V: TRBV3-1; DNA: TGTGCCAGCAGCCAAGACCCCCTCGGGACCCAGTACTTC; CDR3: CASSQDPLGTQYF
J: TRBJ2-7; size: .; D: .; V: TRBV3-1; DNA: TGTGCCAGCAGCCAGATGCCTAACGAGCAGTACTTC; CDR3: CASSQMPNEQYF
J: TRBJ2-1; size: .; D: .; V: TRBV27; DNA: TGTGCCAGCAGGGCCCCGGGATGGGGGCGGTTCAATGAGCAGTTCTTC; CDR3: CASRAPGWGRFNEQFF
J: TRBJ2-1; size: once; D: TRBD2; V: TRBV15; DNA: TGTGCCACCAGCAGAGCCCTGACGGGGGGGCCTATGAATGAGCAGTTCTTC; CDR3: CATSRALTGGPMNEQFF
J: TRBJ2-1; size: .; D: TRBD2; V: TRBV20-1; DNA: TGCAGTGCTGGACACGGGACTAGAGACAATGAGCAGTTCTTC; CDR3: CSAGHGTRDNEQFF
J: TRBJ2-2; size: many; D: TRBD1; V: TRBV5-1; DNA: TGCGCCAGCAGCCCAGGGGGGAACACCGGGGAGCTGTTTTTT; CDR3: CASSPGGNTGELFF
J: TRBJ2-7; size: .; D: .; V: TRBV4-1; DNA: TGCGCCAGCAGCCAAGATCGACCCGGCGAGCAGTACTTC; CDR3: CASSQDRPGEQYF
J: TRBJ2-4; size: few; D: .; V: TRBV4-2; DNA: TGTGCCAGCAGCCAAGCCCGGACAGTGGCCAAAAACATTCAGTACTTC; CDR3: CASSQARTVAKNIQYF
J: TRBJ2-1; size: few; D: TRBD2; V: TRBV2; DNA: TGTGCCAGCAGTTTTACGACTAGCCTACACAATGAGCAGTTCTTC; CDR3: CASSFTTSLHNEQFF
J: TRBJ1-2; size: .; D: .; V: TRBV29-1; DNA: TGCAGCGTTGCTGGGACGAGTCAAGGCTACACCTTC; CDR3: CSVAGTSQGYTF